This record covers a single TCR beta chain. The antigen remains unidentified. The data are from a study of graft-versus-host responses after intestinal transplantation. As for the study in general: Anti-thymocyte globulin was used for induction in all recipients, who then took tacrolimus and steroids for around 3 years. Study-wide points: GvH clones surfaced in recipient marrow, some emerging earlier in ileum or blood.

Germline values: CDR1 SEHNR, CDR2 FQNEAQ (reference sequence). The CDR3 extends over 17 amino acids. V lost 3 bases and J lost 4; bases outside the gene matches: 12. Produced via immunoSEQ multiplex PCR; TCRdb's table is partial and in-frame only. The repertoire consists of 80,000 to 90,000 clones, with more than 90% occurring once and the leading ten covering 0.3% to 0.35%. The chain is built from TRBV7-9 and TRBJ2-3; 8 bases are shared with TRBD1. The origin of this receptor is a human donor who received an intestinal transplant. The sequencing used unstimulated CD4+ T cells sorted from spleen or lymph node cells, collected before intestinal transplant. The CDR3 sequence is CASSFGVQGESSDTQYF. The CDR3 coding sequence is TGTGCCAGCAGCTTTGGAGTACAGGGGGAGAGCTCAGATACGCAGTATTTT.